This entry lists 13 T cell receptor beta chains sequenced from one sample in a study of CD8 T cells in ankylosing spondylitis. TCRdb recomputed calls from the 5' RACE reads with MiXCR, one row per CDR3 protein. Of about 220,000 distinct CDR3 sequences listed, roughly 25% are singletons. Sequenced input: blood, either unsorted or a sorted T cell fraction (not recorded which). The receptors were gathered from a male donor with ankylosing spondylitis or in good health (not recorded which).

The J gene is TRBJ2-3, the V gene TRBV29-1; tentative D call: TRBD2 (5 bases). Per germline, CDR1 SQVTM and CDR2 ANQGSEA. V lost 4 bases and J 3 bases, leaving 17 bases between the germline ends. This CDR3 spans 15 amino acids. Here the CDR3 DNA reads TGCAGCGTTGGCGGTCCGGGAAGGAGTACAGATACGCAGTATTTT. Protein product: CSVGGPGRSTDTQYF.

In this sample, this clonotype turned up a few times. This chain connects TRBV6-5 to TRBJ2-1, with TRBD2 matching 10 bases. In germline, CDR1 is MNHEY, CDR2 SVGAGI. This CDR3 is 19 amino acids long. V dropped 3 bases and J dropped 0; count of bases not matched to a gene: 11. The CDR3 is CASSYEGPSSGSSYNEQFF. DNA of the CDR3: TGTGCCAGCAGTTATGAGGGACCATCTAGCGGGAGCTCCTACAATGAGCAGTTCTTC.

This clonotype was recorded many times. V usage is TRBV6-1 and J usage is TRBJ2-7; TRBD2 agrees at 8 bases. This CDR3 spans 15 amino acids. V shed 8 bases and J 0 bases; nucleotides not matched to a gene: 9. Germline values: CDR1 MNHNS, CDR2 SASEGT. The CDR3 here is CASASGTRSSYEQYF. In DNA, the CDR3 is TGTGCCAGCGCGTCCGGGACTAGGTCCTCCTACGAGCAGTACTTC.

This clonotype was seen only a few times. This chain links TRBV5-1 with TRBJ2-5, with 12 nucleotides matching TRBD1. The CDR3 covers 19 residues. Germline loops: CDR1 SGHRS, CDR2 YFSETQ. J lost 2 bases, V lost 0 bases, and 11 bases had no gene match. The CDR3: CASSLVGQGALGLQETQYF. The CDR3 DNA sequence: TGCGCCAGCAGCTTGGTGGGACAGGGGGCTTTGGGCCTTCAAGAGACCCAGTACTTC.

This clonotype was observed at least ten times. The rearrangement joins TRBV5-4 to TRBJ1-4; 7 bases align to TRBD1. This CDR3 contains 15 residues. Germline V lookup: CDR1 SGHNT, CDR2 YYREEE (reference sequence). V gave up 4 bases and J gave up 3 bases; unmatched junction bases: 6. The CDR3 loop is CASSTEGGSNEKLFF. In DNA form, the CDR3 reads TGTGCCAGCAGCACAGAAGGGGGCTCTAATGAAAAACTGTTTTTT.

The chain joins TRBV7-2 to TRBJ2-7, with 7 bases matching TRBD2. After removal of 5 bases from V and 5 bases from J, the junction contained 12 bases not matched to a gene. The germline V gene has CDR1 SGHTA and CDR2 FQGNSA. The CDR3 extends over 15 amino acids. Here the CDR3 reads CASSPQVGGTHEQYF. CDR3 nucleotide sequence: TGTGCCAGCAGCCCTCAGGTGGGAGGGACTCACGAGCAGTACTTC.

This clonotype has just a few counts. The chain employs TRBV20-1 and TRBJ2-7; TRBD2 aligns across 12 bases. CDR3 length equals 13 residues. Losses at the gene ends were 6 bases for V and 4 bases for J; bases not matched to a gene: 4. Germline V gives CDR1 DFQATT, CDR2 SNEGSKA (reference sequence). The CDR3 is CSAKTSGRYEQYF. The CDR3 DNA follows: TGCAGTGCCAAGACTAGCGGGAGATACGAGCAGTACTTC.

The chain uses TRBV29-1 and TRBJ1-1; unclear D gene. Germline assignment: CDR1 SQVTM and CDR2 ANQGSEA. The CDR3 loop spans 13 amino acids. The V end was cut by 4 bases, the J end by 4 bases, with 13 bases between. The CDR3 sequence: CSVVEGGPTEAFF. CDR3 in DNA: TGCAGCGTTGTCGAAGGTGGGCCCACTGAAGCTTTCTTT.

Only a few counts were recorded for this clonotype. The chain combines TRBV18 with TRBJ2-1; D gene ambiguous. The germline CDR1 and CDR2 sequences are KGHSH and LQKENI. Trimming left V 1 base short and J 0 bases short, with 7 bases between. The CDR3 sequence is 15 residues long. In DNA form, the CDR3 reads TGTGCCAGCTCACCACTCTATAGCTCCTACAATGAGCAGTTCTTC. It translates to CASSPLYSSYNEQFF.

The V gene is TRBV20-1, the J gene TRBJ2-1; 10 bases agree with TRBD2. In germline, CDR1 is DFQATT, CDR2 SNEGSKA (reference sequence). CDR3 size: 14 residues. The V and J ends lost 2 bases and 8 bases, in that order; junction bases with no gene match: 6. The DNA for the CDR3 is TGCAGTGCTAGACTAGCGGGAGTGGACTATGAGCAGTTCTTC. Translating gives CSARLAGVDYEQFF.

CDR3: CASSQTGGSDTQYF. The CDR3 nucleotides are TGTGCCAGCAGCCAGACAGGGGGCTCAGATACGCAGTATTTT. V and J are TRBV3-1 and TRBJ2-3; TRBD1 matches 10 bases. Germline trimming cut 3 bases from V and 4 bases from J; bases unmatched to any gene: 1. Germline V gives CDR1 LGHDT, CDR2 YNNKEL (reference sequence). The CDR3 spans 14 residues.

This clonotype was recorded at least ten times. The gene calls are TRBV3-1 and TRBJ2-3; TRBD2 matches at 11 bases. The V gene's germline CDR1 is LGHDT and CDR2 YNNKEL (reference sequence). Trimming at V came to 7 bases and at J to 4 bases, leaving 7 bases not matched to a gene. The CDR3 length is 15 residues. This CDR3 reads CASTPGLAASDTQYF. CDR3 bases: TGTGCCAGCACCCCGGGACTAGCGGCTTCAGATACGCAGTATTTT.

This clonotype has at least ten counts. The chain combines TRBV7-2 with TRBJ2-5; tentatively, D is TRBD1 or TRBD2 (6 bases each). Germline CDR1 reads SGHTA; CDR2 reads FQGNSA. V was clipped by 1 base and J by 7 bases, with 16 bases between them. CDR3 size: 15 residues. CDR3 protein: CASSLVFGGVGTQYF. CDR3 bases: TGTGCCAGCAGCTTAGTATTCGGGGGCGTTGGGACCCAGTACTTC. Full variable domain (rest looked up from reference TRBV7-2 and TRBJ2-5): GAGVSQSPSNKVTEKGKDVELRCDPISGHTALYWYRQSLGQGLEFLIYFQGNSAPDKSGLPSDRFSAERTGGSVSTLTIQRTQQEDSAVYLCASSLVFGGVGTQYFGPGTRLLVL.